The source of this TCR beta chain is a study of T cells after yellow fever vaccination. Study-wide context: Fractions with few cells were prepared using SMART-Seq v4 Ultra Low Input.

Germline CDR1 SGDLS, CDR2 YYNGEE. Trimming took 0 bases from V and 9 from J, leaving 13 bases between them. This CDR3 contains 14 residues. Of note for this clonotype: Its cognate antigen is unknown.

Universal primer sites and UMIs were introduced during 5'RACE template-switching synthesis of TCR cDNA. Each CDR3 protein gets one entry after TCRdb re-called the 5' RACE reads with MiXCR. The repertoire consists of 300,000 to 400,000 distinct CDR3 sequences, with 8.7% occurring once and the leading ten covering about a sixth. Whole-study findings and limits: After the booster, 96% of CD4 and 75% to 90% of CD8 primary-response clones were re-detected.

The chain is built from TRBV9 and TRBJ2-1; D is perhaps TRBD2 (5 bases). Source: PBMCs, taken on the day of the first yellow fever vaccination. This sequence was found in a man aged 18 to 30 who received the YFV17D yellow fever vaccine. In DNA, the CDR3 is TGTGCCAGCAGCGTAGGAGGGCCGGTCAGTGAGCAGTTCTTC. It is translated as CASSVGGPVSEQFF.